What follows describes a single TCR beta chain. These data originate in a study of somatic mutations in cytotoxic T cells in rheumatoid arthritis. Libraries were prepared by immunoSEQ multiplex PCR; TCRdb keeps only in-frame clonotypes and omits some of them. The profile shows more than 6,500 clones, roughly 71% of them singletons. The receptor was isolated from a man aged 35 to 55 in good health. Material: CD8+ T cells sorted from blood.

CDR3 protein: CASSFATSTDTSTDTQYF. CDR3 nucleotide sequence: TGTGCCAGCAGTTTTGCCACTTCAACGGATACTAGCACAGATACGCAGTATTTT. The V call is TRBV28, the J call TRBJ2-3; D gene unclear. The germline V and J ends were trimmed by 3 bases and 0 bases, with 19 bases remaining between them. Germline assignment: CDR1 MDHEN and CDR2 SYDVKM. The CDR3 totals 18 residues.